This T cell receptor (beta chain) was recovered during a study of blood T cells in healthy people across ages. Combining a sample-barcoded 5' primer with a J-beta primer mix, a second PCR ran for about 7 to 12 cycles. Each TCR beta cDNA got a 12-nucleotide random molecular identifier. TCRdb reanalysed the 5' RACE reads using MiXCR and keeps one entry per CDR3 protein. The sample lists some 1.5 million distinct CDR3 sequences; roughly 27% were seen once. This clonotype was seen a handful of times. In each sample, at least 6.5 million PBMCs were isolated. Trimming stripped 1 base from V and 6 bases from J, with 15 bases between. The CDR3 has 16 residues. Germline V gene data show CDR1 as SGHAT and CDR2 as FQNNGV.

The chain employs TRBV11-2 and TRBJ2-2; D ambiguous. The origin of this receptor is a woman aged 30 to 39 in good health. The sample taken for sequencing was blood. The CDR3 loop is CASSLGLGRVPGELFF. The CDR3 DNA is TGTGCCAGCAGCTTAGGGTTAGGTCGTGTGCCCGGGGAGCTGTTTTTT.